This T cell receptor (beta chain) is drawn from a study of T-cell reconstitution after alpha-beta-depleted transplantation in children. General study results and limits: After one year, T-cell counts and TCRbeta diversity mostly came from new T cells. Expanded graft clones, several hundred of them, were reportedly the source of alpha-beta T cells about two months after transplant. Recipient T cells and thymic progenitors that survived were the source of the high TCRbeta diversity seen at day 60 in some patients.

Germline V gene data show CDR1 as SGHRS and CDR2 as YFSETQ. CDR3 length equals 15 residues. Trimming pared 1 base from V and 7 bases from J, leaving 15 bases between. TCRbeta library preparation incorporated unique molecular identifiers. Via MiXCR, TCRdb re-called the PCR reads, giving one row per CDR3 protein. The sample holds hundreds of thousands of distinct CDR3 sequences; roughly 16% are singletons and the top ten take around 30%. Of note for this clonotype: Its antigen is not known.

This specimen consisted of PBMCs, mostly from graft donor cells, obtained 360 days after TCRalphabeta/CD19-depleted stem cell transplant. The chain recombines TRBV5-1 with TRBJ2-1, with D possibly matching TRBD1 (6 bases). The TCR was taken from a boy in the first two years of life who had a stem cell transplant for Wiskott-Aldrich syndrome, so the T cells may come from the graft donor. The CDR3 region has the DNA TGCGCCAGCAGCTTGACAGGGCCCCCCGGGAATGAGCAGTTCTTC. It yields the protein CASSLTGPPGNEQFF. Looking up the rest from reference TRBV5-1 and TRBJ2-1 gives the full variable domain: KAGVTQTPRYLIKTRGQQVTLSCSPISGHRSVSWYQQTPGQGLQFLFEYFSETQRNKGNFPGRFSGRQFSNSRSEMNVSTLELGDSALYLCASSLTGPPGNEQFFGPGTRLTVL.